A selection of T cell receptor beta chains follows, all from one sample in a study of blood T cell repertoires in COVID-19. The repertoire was sequenced with immunoSEQ multiplex PCR; TCRdb's copy has only in-frame clones and lacks some. The sample has about 73,000 clones, 90% seen once. Source material: peripheral blood. These receptors were taken from a woman at least 80 years old with active or convalescent COVID-19. CDR3s include the opening cysteine and the closing phenylalanine or tryptophan. D genes are given only for firm matches. Clone size is stated in some rows and not others, as once, few, many or a class when expanded.

j_call: TRBJ2-7; clone_size: -; v_call: TRBV4-1; d_call: -; cdr3_aa: CASSRLVRQGTTYEQYF; cdr3_nt: TGCGCCAGCAGCCGGTTAGTCCGGCAGGGGACGACCTACGAGCAGTACTTC
j_call: TRBJ2-7; clone_size: -; v_call: TRBV5-1; d_call: -; cdr3_aa: CASTSGALEQYF; cdr3_nt: TGCGCCAGTACGTCAGGGGCTCTCGAGCAGTACTTC
j_call: TRBJ1-1; clone_size: -; v_call: TRBV7-3; d_call: TRBD1; cdr3_aa: CASSLTAWQGVGNTEAFF; cdr3_nt: TGTGCCAGCAGCTTAACCGCGTGGCAGGGGGTTGGTAACACTGAAGCTTTCTTT
j_call: TRBJ2-1; clone_size: -; v_call: TRBV27; d_call: TRBD2; cdr3_aa: CASSSGTSANNEQFF; cdr3_nt: TGTGCCAGCAGTTCCGGGACTAGCGCAAACAATGAGCAGTTCTTC
j_call: TRBJ1-5; clone_size: few; v_call: TRBV24-1; d_call: TRBD1; cdr3_aa: CATSDSEGARQHF; cdr3_nt: TGTGCCACCAGTGATTCCGAGGGGGCGCGGCAGCATTTT
j_call: TRBJ1-6; clone_size: -; v_call: TRBV6-1; d_call: -; cdr3_aa: CASSEAEGLNSPLHF; cdr3_nt: TGTGCCAGCAGTGAAGCGGAGGGGCTTAATTCACCCCTCCACTTT
j_call: TRBJ2-1; clone_size: -; v_call: TRBV6-1; d_call: -; cdr3_aa: CASMDPRGEQFF; cdr3_nt: TGTGCCAGCATGGACCCTAGGGGTGAGCAGTTCTTC
j_call: TRBJ1-1; clone_size: few; v_call: TRBV5-1; d_call: -; cdr3_aa: CASSLSGVADTEAFF; cdr3_nt: TGCGCCAGCAGCTTGTCGGGGGTGGCGGACACTGAAGCTTTCTTT
j_call: TRBJ1-2; clone_size: -; v_call: TRBV19; d_call: -; cdr3_aa: CASTRAVNYGYTF; cdr3_nt: TGTGCCAGTACCAGGGCCGTTAACTATGGCTACACCTTC
j_call: TRBJ1-6; clone_size: once; v_call: TRBV5-4; d_call: TRBD1; cdr3_aa: CASSLRGRNSPLHF; cdr3_nt: TGTGCCAGCAGCTTGAGGGGGCGTAATTCACCCCTCCACTTT
j_call: TRBJ1-1; clone_size: -; v_call: TRBV4-3; d_call: TRBD1; cdr3_aa: CASSQERPTGGRTDTEAFF; cdr3_nt: TGCGCCAGCAGCCAAGAGAGGCCGACAGGGGGAAGGACTGACACTGAAGCTTTCTTT
j_call: TRBJ1-6; clone_size: -; v_call: TRBV28; d_call: -; cdr3_aa: CASSLQVNSPLHF; cdr3_nt: TGTGCCAGCAGTTTACAGGTTAATTCACCCCTCCACTTT
j_call: TRBJ1-1; clone_size: -; v_call: TRBV30; d_call: -; cdr3_aa: CAWSVSNEAFF; cdr3_nt: TGTGCCTGGAGTGTAAGCAATGAAGCTTTCTTT
j_call: TRBJ2-6; clone_size: -; v_call: TRBV4-3; d_call: -; cdr3_aa: CASTKRRDSGANVLTF; cdr3_nt: TGCGCCAGCACCAAACGGCGGGACTCTGGGGCCAACGTCCTGACTTTC
j_call: TRBJ2-1; clone_size: -; v_call: TRBV28; d_call: -; cdr3_aa: CASSTVSGGGYEQFF; cdr3_nt: TGTGCCAGCTCCACGGTTAGTGGCGGGGGCTATGAGCAGTTCTTC
j_call: TRBJ1-2; clone_size: -; v_call: TRBV7-2; d_call: -; cdr3_aa: CASSPTGGQGYGYTF; cdr3_nt: TGTGCCAGCAGCCCTACAGGAGGGCAGGGCTATGGCTACACCTTC
j_call: TRBJ2-2; clone_size: once; v_call: TRBV5-1; d_call: -; cdr3_aa: CASSLGPLIGELFF; cdr3_nt: TGCGCCAGCAGCTTGGGGCCCTTGATCGGGGAGCTGTTTTTT
j_call: TRBJ1-1; clone_size: -; v_call: TRBV12-5; d_call: -; cdr3_aa: CASGSAVIGRKTEAFF; cdr3_nt: TGTGCTAGTGGTTCCGCAGTTATAGGGAGGAAAACTGAAGCTTTCTTT
j_call: TRBJ1-1; clone_size: -; v_call: TRBV12-3/TRBV12-4; d_call: TRBD1; cdr3_aa: CASSYRGHTEAFF; cdr3_nt: TGTGCCAGCAGTTACAGGGGACACACTGAAGCTTTCTTT
j_call: TRBJ2-1; clone_size: once; v_call: TRBV7-9; d_call: -; cdr3_aa: CASSLGQYNEQFF; cdr3_nt: TGTGCCAGCAGCTTAGGACAGTACAATGAGCAGTTCTTC
j_call: TRBJ2-7; clone_size: -; v_call: TRBV6-6; d_call: TRBD1; cdr3_aa: CASSKYRGEREQYF; cdr3_nt: TGTGCCAGCAGTAAGTACAGGGGGGAGAGGGAGCAGTACTTC
j_call: TRBJ1-2; clone_size: -; v_call: TRBV30; d_call: -; cdr3_aa: CAWSPAGYGYTF; cdr3_nt: TGTGCCTGGAGTCCCGCAGGGTATGGCTACACCTTC
j_call: TRBJ1-1; clone_size: -; v_call: TRBV12-3/TRBV12-4; d_call: -; cdr3_aa: CASCEGTTEAFF; cdr3_nt: TGTGCCAGCTGTGAGGGTACGACTGAAGCTTTCTTT
j_call: TRBJ2-3; clone_size: -; v_call: TRBV30; d_call: TRBD2; cdr3_aa: CAWTVGLASTDTQYF; cdr3_nt: TGTGCCTGGACCGTAGGACTAGCGAGCACAGATACGCAGTATTTT
j_call: TRBJ1-5; clone_size: -; v_call: TRBV7-8; d_call: TRBD1; cdr3_aa: CATNRGLNQPQHF; cdr3_nt: TGTGCCACCAACAGGGGGCTGAATCAGCCCCAGCATTTT
j_call: TRBJ2-3; clone_size: once; v_call: TRBV24-1; d_call: -; cdr3_aa: CATSDLGGGDTDTQYF; cdr3_nt: TGTGCCACCAGTGATTTAGGCGGGGGCGACACAGATACGCAGTATTTT
j_call: TRBJ1-4; clone_size: -; v_call: TRBV13; d_call: TRBD1; cdr3_aa: CASSEPGTGGSKLFF; cdr3_nt: TGTGCCAGCAGCGAACCCGGGACAGGGGGCAGTAAACTGTTTTTT
j_call: TRBJ2-7; clone_size: once; v_call: TRBV4-3; d_call: TRBD2; cdr3_aa: CASSQVARSGRYEQYF; cdr3_nt: TGCGCCAGCAGCCAAGTAGCCCGGAGCGGGAGGTACGAGCAGTACTTC
j_call: TRBJ1-1; clone_size: -; v_call: TRBV19; d_call: TRBD1; cdr3_aa: CASSSTRDRVNTEAFF; cdr3_nt: TGTGCCAGTAGTTCAACCCGGGACAGGGTGAACACTGAAGCTTTCTTT
j_call: TRBJ1-2; clone_size: -; v_call: TRBV19; d_call: TRBD1; cdr3_aa: CASSIGGTGIYGYTF; cdr3_nt: TGTGCCAGTAGTATAGGCGGGACAGGGATCTATGGCTACACCTTC
j_call: TRBJ1-2; clone_size: -; v_call: TRBV4-1; d_call: TRBD1; cdr3_aa: CASSSTDRARGYTF; cdr3_nt: TGCGCCAGCAGCTCGACCGACAGGGCTAGAGGCTACACCTTC
j_call: TRBJ2-7; clone_size: -; v_call: TRBV27; d_call: -; cdr3_aa: CASSLIPLSSYEQYF; cdr3_nt: TGTGCCAGCAGTTTAATCCCGCTAAGCTCCTACGAGCAGTACTTC
j_call: TRBJ2-5; clone_size: -; v_call: TRBV7-2; d_call: TRBD1; cdr3_aa: CASSAQGARETQYF; cdr3_nt: TGTGCCAGCAGCGCCCAGGGGGCGCGAGAGACCCAGTACTTC
j_call: TRBJ1-5; clone_size: -; v_call: TRBV5-1; d_call: -; cdr3_aa: CASSPQGYGPQHF; cdr3_nt: TGCGCCAGCAGCCCGCAGGGGTACGGGCCCCAGCATTTT
j_call: TRBJ1-5; clone_size: -; v_call: TRBV11-1; d_call: -; cdr3_aa: CASGAWGGAWCQPQHF; cdr3_nt: TGTGCCAGCGGGGCATGGGGGGGCGCCTGGTGTCAGCCCCAGCATTTT
j_call: TRBJ2-1; clone_size: once; v_call: TRBV7-9; d_call: TRBD1; cdr3_aa: CASSLGNHRGSYNEQFF; cdr3_nt: TGTGCCAGCAGCTTAGGGAACCACAGGGGCTCCTACAATGAGCAGTTCTTC
j_call: TRBJ2-7; clone_size: -; v_call: TRBV4-1; d_call: -; cdr3_aa: CASSQETSGKYEQYF; cdr3_nt: TGCGCCAGCAGCCAAGAGACGTCCGGGAAGTACGAGCAGTACTTC
j_call: TRBJ1-2; clone_size: -; v_call: TRBV5-1; d_call: -; cdr3_aa: CASRADYGYTF; cdr3_nt: TGCGCCAGCAGGGCGGACTATGGCTACACCTTC
j_call: TRBJ2-7; clone_size: -; v_call: TRBV6-5; d_call: TRBD2; cdr3_aa: CASSYPRGGVYEQYF; cdr3_nt: TGTGCCAGCAGTTACCCCCGGGGGGGGGTATACGAGCAGTACTTC
j_call: TRBJ1-5; clone_size: -; v_call: TRBV7-8; d_call: TRBD1; cdr3_aa: CASSHNKGQGAQPQHF; cdr3_nt: TGTGCCAGCAGCCATAACAAGGGACAGGGGGCTCAGCCCCAGCATTTT
j_call: TRBJ2-7; clone_size: -; v_call: TRBV30; d_call: TRBD1; cdr3_aa: CAWSVDRVYEQYF; cdr3_nt: TGTGCCTGGAGTGTAGACAGGGTCTACGAGCAGTACTTC
j_call: TRBJ2-1; clone_size: once; v_call: TRBV30; d_call: TRBD2; cdr3_aa: CAWSRTTSGGLQFF; cdr3_nt: TGTGCCTGGAGTCGAACCACTAGCGGGGGTCTTCAGTTCTTC
j_call: TRBJ1-1; clone_size: -; v_call: TRBV19; d_call: TRBD1; cdr3_aa: CASIGQGARTEAFF; cdr3_nt: TGTGCCAGCATAGGACAGGGGGCGCGGACTGAAGCTTTCTTT
j_call: TRBJ1-1; clone_size: -; v_call: TRBV6-5; d_call: -; cdr3_aa: CATRQSSTEAFF; cdr3_nt: TGTGCCACCAGACAGTCCTCCACTGAAGCTTTCTTT
j_call: TRBJ2-7; clone_size: -; v_call: TRBV7-2; d_call: -; cdr3_aa: CASSFQGGVDEQYF; cdr3_nt: TGTGCCAGCAGCTTTCAAGGAGGGGTCGACGAGCAGTACTTC
j_call: TRBJ2-3; clone_size: -; v_call: TRBV7-2; d_call: -; cdr3_aa: CASSSGGRASGHRTDTQYF; cdr3_nt: TGTGCCAGCAGCTCAGGGGGGCGGGCTAGCGGGCACCGCACAGATACGCAGTATTTT
j_call: TRBJ2-5; clone_size: -; v_call: TRBV6-5; d_call: -; cdr3_aa: CASSYSWGRQETQYF; cdr3_nt: TGTGCCAGCAGTTACTCGTGGGGGAGGCAAGAGACCCAGTACTTC
j_call: TRBJ2-5; clone_size: -; v_call: TRBV9; d_call: TRBD1; cdr3_aa: CASSVLTGGETQYF; cdr3_nt: TGTGCCAGCAGCGTCCTGACAGGGGGCGAGACCCAGTACTTC
j_call: TRBJ2-7; clone_size: -; v_call: TRBV27; d_call: TRBD1; cdr3_aa: CASSLLPPTMKDRAEQYF; cdr3_nt: TGTGCCAGCAGTTTATTACCCCCTACTATGAAGGACAGGGCTGAGCAGTACTTC
j_call: TRBJ1-2; clone_size: -; v_call: TRBV30; d_call: -; cdr3_aa: CAWSVNAGYGYTF; cdr3_nt: TGTGCCTGGAGCGTCAACGCAGGGTATGGCTACACCTTC
j_call: TRBJ1-5; clone_size: once; v_call: TRBV19; d_call: -; cdr3_aa: CASSIVRQGRFQPQHF; cdr3_nt: TGTGCCAGTAGTATAGTGAGGCAGGGGCGATTCCAGCCCCAGCATTTT
j_call: TRBJ1-1; clone_size: -; v_call: TRBV12-3/TRBV12-4; d_call: -; cdr3_aa: CASRGREGTEAFF; cdr3_nt: TGTGCCAGCAGAGGTAGGGAGGGCACTGAAGCTTTCTTT
j_call: TRBJ1-4; clone_size: few; v_call: TRBV7-9; d_call: TRBD1; cdr3_aa: CASSLEGTGREKLFF; cdr3_nt: TGTGCCAGCAGCTTAGAAGGGACAGGACGTGAAAAACTGTTTTTT
j_call: TRBJ1-2; clone_size: -; v_call: TRBV28; d_call: -; cdr3_aa: CASSPIHIRSITGGYTF; cdr3_nt: TGTGCCAGCAGTCCAATACACATCAGGTCTATAACTGGAGGCTACACCTTC
j_call: TRBJ2-7; clone_size: -; v_call: TRBV7-9; d_call: TRBD1; cdr3_aa: CASSSPLRATGPYEQYF; cdr3_nt: TGTGCCAGCAGCTCGCCTCTTCGGGCGACAGGGCCCTACGAGCAGTACTTC
j_call: TRBJ1-1; clone_size: -; v_call: TRBV3-1/TRBV3-2; d_call: -; cdr3_aa: CASSHGTSTEAFF; cdr3_nt: TGTGCCAGCAGCCACGGTACGTCCACTGAAGCTTTCTTT
j_call: TRBJ2-3; clone_size: -; v_call: TRBV5-4; d_call: -; cdr3_aa: CASSWAGISTDTQYF; cdr3_nt: TGTGCCAGCAGCTGGGCGGGGATTAGCACAGATACGCAGTATTTT